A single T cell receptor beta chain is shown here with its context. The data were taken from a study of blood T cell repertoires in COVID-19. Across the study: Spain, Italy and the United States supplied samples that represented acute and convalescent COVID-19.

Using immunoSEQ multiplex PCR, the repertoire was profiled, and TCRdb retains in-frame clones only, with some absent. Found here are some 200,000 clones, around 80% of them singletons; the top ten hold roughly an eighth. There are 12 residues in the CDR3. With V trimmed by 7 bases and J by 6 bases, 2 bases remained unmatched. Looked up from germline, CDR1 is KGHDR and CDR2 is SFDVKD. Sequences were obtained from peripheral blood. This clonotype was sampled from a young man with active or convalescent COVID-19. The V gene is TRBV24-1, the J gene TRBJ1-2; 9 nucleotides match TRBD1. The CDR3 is CATRGTGNGYTF. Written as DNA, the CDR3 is TGTGCCACCAGAGGGACAGGGAATGGCTACACCTTC.